This T cell receptor (beta chain) was retrieved from a study of blood T cell repertoires in COVID-19. The wider study: Specimens from acute and convalescent COVID-19 originated in the United States, Italy and Spain. The analysed material was cDNA or gDNA that came from T cells, B-cell-depleted T cells, or PBMCs.

Original analysis: Researchers report that nucleated cell counts were estimated from reference gene primer amplification. Clones were sequenced by immunoSEQ multiplex PCR, and TCRdb holds only the in-frame ones, with some missing. That table is the source of V, J and clone size, and D and trimming were worked out from the DNA. The sample carries 170,000 or so clones, around nine tenths recorded once. V lost 1 base to trimming and J lost 5 bases; unmatched junction nucleotides: 7. The CDR3 extends over 16 amino acids. Germline CDR1 and CDR2: MDHEN and SYDVKM. Those enrolled in Seattle joined during active infection and were followed longitudinally afterward.

This receptor was obtained from a woman aged 70-85 years with COVID-19, enrolled during active disease. V usage is TRBV28 and J usage is TRBJ2-5, with 10 bases aligning to TRBD1. The sample consisted of peripheral blood. CDR3 residues: CASSLSGQGTGETQYF. CDR3 DNA sequence: TGTGCCAGCAGTTTATCGGGACAGGGGACGGGGGAGACCCAGTACTTC.